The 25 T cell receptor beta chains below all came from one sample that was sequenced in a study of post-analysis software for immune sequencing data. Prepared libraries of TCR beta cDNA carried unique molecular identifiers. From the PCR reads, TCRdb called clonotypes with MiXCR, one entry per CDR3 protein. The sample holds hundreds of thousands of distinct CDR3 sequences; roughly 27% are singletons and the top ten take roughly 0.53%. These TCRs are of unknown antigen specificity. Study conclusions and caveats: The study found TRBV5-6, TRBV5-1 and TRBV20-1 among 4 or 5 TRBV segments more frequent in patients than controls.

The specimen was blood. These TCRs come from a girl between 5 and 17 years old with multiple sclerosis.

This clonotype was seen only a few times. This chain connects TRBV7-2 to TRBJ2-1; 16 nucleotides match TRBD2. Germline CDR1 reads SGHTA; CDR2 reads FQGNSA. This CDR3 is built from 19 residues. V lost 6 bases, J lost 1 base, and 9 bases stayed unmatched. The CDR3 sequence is CASRRDGTSGRASYNEQFF. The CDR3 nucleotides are TGTGCCAGCAGACGAGACGGGACTAGCGGGAGGGCATCCTACAATGAGCAGTTCTTC.

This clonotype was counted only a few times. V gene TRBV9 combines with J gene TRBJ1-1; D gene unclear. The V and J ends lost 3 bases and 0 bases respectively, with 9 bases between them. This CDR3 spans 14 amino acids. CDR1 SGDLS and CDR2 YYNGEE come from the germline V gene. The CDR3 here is CASSGRTVNTEAFF. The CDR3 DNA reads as TGTGCCAGCAGCGGAAGGACCGTGAACACTGAAGCTTTCTTT.

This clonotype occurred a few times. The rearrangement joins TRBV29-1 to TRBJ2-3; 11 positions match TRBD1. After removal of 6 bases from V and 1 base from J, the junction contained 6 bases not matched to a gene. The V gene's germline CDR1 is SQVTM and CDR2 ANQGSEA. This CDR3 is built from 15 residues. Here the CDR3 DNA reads TGCAGCGTCGCCCCGGGACAGGGGGGCACAGATACGCAGTATTTT. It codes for CSVAPGQGGTDTQYF.

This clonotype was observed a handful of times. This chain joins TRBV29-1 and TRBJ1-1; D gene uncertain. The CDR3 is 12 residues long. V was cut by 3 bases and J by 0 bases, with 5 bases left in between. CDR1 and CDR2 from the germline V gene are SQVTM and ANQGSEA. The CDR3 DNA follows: TGCAGCGTTGACGCCTTGAACACTGAAGCTTTCTTT. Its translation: CSVDALNTEAFF.

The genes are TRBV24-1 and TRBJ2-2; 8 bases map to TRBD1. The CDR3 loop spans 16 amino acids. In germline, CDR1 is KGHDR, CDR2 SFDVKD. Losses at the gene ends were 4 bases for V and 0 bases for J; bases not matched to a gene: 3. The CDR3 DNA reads TGTGCCACCAGTGACCCGACAGGGGCGAACACCGGGGAGCTGTTTTTT. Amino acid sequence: CATSDPTGANTGELFF.

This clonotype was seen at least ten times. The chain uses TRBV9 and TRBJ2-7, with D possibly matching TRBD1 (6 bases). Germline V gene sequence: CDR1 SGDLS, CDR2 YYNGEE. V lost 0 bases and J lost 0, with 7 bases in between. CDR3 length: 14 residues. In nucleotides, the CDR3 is TGTGCCAGCAGCGTAGGACAGGTCTCCTACGAGCAGTACTTC. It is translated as CASSVGQVSYEQYF. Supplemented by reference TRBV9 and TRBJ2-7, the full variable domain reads DSGVTQTPKHLITATGQRVTLRCSPRSGDLSVYWYQQSLDQGLQFLIQYYNGEERAKGNILERFSAQQFPDLHSELNLSSLELGDSALYFCASSVGQVSYEQYFGPGTRLTVT.

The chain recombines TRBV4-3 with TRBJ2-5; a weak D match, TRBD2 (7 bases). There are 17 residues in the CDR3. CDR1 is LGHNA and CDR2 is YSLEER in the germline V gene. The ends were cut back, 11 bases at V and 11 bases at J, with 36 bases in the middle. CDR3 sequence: CAGAPRGAGVGHNEQYF. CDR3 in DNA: TGCGCCGGCGCTCCCCGGGGGGCGGGAGTAGGGCACAATGAGCAGTACTTC.

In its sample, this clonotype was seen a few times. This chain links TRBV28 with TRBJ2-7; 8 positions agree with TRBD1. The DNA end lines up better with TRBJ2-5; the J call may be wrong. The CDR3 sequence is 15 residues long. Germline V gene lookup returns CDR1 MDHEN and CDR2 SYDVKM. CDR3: CASSLERQGWETQYF. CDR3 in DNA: TGTGCCAGCAGTCTAGAGAGACAGGGGTGGGAGACCCAGTACTTC.

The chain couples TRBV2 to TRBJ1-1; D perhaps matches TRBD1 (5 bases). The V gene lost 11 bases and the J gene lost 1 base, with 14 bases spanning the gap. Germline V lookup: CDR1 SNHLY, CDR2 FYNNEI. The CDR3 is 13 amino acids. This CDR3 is CAGGGTQNTEAFF. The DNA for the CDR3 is TGTGCCGGGGGGGGGACCCAGAACACTGAAGCTTTCTTT.

The CDR3 loop is CASSRTSTGNQPQHF. The CDR3 DNA sequence: TGTGCCAGTAGTCGGACATCGACGGGCAATCAGCCCCAGCATTTT. The chain carries TRBV19 and TRBJ1-5, with D tentatively TRBD1 (5 bases). This CDR3 comprises 15 residues. CDR1 is LNHDA, CDR2 SQIVND, per germline (reference sequence). V was pared by 5 bases and J by 2 bases, with 13 bases between.

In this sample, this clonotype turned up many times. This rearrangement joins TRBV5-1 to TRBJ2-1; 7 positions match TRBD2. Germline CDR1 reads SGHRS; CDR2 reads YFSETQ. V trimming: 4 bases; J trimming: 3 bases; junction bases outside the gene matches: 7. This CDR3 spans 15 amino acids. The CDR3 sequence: CASSKSGAYYNEQFF. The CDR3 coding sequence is TGCGCCAGCAGCAAGAGCGGGGCCTACTACAATGAGCAGTTCTTC.

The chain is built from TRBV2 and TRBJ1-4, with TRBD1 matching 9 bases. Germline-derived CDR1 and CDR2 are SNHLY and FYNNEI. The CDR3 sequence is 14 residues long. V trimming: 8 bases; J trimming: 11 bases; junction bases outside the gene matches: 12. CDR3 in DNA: TGTGCCAGCGCGGAATCGACAGGGGGTGTGAAACTGTTTTTT. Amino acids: CASAESTGGVKLFF.

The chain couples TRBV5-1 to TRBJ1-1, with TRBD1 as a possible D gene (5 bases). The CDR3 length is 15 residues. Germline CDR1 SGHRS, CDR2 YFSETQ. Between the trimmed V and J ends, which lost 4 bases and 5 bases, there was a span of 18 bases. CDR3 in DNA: TGCGCCAGCAGCCGGGGACCAGGGCGCTCAACTGAAGCTTTCTTT. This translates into CASSRGPGRSTEAFF.

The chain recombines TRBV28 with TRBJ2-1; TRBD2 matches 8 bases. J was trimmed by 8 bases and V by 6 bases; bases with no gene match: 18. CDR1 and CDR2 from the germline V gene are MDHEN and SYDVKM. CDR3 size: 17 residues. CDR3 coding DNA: TGTGCCAGCAGCCGAGGGACGAGCGGGGGCCCCGGGGATGAGCAGTTCTTC. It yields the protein CASSRGTSGGPGDEQFF.

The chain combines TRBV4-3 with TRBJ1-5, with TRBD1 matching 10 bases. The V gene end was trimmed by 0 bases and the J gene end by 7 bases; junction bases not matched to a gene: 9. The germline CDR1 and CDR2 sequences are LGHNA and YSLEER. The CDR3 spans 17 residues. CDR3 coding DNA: TGCGCCAGCAGCCAAGATGACGAGACAGGGGGCGGCCAGCCCCAGCATTTT. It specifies CASSQDDETGGGQPQHF.

CDR3 residues: CASSLRLAGGELRYNEQFF. The CDR3 nucleotides are TGTGCCAGCAGCTTAAGGCTAGCGGGAGGGGAGCTCCGTTACAATGAGCAGTTCTTC. The rearrangement links TRBV7-2 to TRBJ2-1, with 12 bases that match TRBD2. The CDR3 contains 19 residues. The V gene end was trimmed by 2 bases and the J gene end by 4 bases; junction bases not matched to a gene: 12. From germline, CDR1 is SGHTA and CDR2 FQGNSA.

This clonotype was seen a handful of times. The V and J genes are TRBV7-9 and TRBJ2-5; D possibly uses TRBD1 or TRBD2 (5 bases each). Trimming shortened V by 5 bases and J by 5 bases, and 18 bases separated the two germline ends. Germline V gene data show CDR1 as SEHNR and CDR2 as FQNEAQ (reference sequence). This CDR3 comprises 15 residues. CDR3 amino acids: CASSPPGRDLETQYF. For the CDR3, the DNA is TGTGCCAGCAGCCCCCCCGGCAGGGACCTCGAGACCCAGTACTTC.

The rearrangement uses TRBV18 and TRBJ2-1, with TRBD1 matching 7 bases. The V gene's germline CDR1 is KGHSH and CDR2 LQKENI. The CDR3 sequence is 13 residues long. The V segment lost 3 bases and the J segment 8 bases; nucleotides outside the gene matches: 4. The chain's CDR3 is CASSPGQPDEQFF. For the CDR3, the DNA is TGTGCCAGCTCACCGGGACAGCCCGATGAGCAGTTCTTC. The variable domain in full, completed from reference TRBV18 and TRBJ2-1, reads NAGVMQNPRHLVRRRGQEARLRCSPMKGHSHVYWYRQLPEEGLKFMVYLQKENIIDESGMPKERFSAEFPKEGPSILRIQQVVRGDSAAYFCASSPGQPDEQFFGPGTRLTVL.

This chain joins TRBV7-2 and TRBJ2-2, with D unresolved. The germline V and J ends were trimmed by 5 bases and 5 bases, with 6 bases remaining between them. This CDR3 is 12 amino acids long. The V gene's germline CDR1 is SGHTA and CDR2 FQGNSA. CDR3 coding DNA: TGTGCCAGCAGCCCAGAAACCGGGGAGCTGTTTTTT. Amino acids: CASSPETGELFF. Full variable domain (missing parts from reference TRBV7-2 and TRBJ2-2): GAGVSQSPSNKVTEKGKDVELRCDPISGHTALYWYRQSLGQGLEFLIYFQGNSAPDKSGLPSDRFSAERTGGSVSTLTIQRTQQEDSAVYLCASSPETGELFFGEGSRLTVL.

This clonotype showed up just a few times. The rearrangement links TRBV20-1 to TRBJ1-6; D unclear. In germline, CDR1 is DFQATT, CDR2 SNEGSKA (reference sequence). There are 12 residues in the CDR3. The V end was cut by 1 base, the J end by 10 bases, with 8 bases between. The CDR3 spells CSARGVSSPLHF. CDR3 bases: TGCAGTGCTAGAGGGGTCTCCTCACCCCTCCACTTT.

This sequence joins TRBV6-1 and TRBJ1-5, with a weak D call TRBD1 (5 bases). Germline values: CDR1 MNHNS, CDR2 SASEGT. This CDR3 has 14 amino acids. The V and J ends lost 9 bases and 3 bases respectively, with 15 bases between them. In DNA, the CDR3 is TGTGCCAGTGATTTGAGGGGATTCAATCAGCCCCAGCATTTT. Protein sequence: CASDLRGFNQPQHF.

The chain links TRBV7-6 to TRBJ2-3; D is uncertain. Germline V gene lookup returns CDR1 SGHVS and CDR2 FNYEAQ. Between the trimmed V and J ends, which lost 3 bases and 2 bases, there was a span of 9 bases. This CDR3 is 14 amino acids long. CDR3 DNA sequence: TGTGCCAGCAGCTTTACGGCCGACACAGATACGCAGTATTTT. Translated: CASSFTADTDTQYF.

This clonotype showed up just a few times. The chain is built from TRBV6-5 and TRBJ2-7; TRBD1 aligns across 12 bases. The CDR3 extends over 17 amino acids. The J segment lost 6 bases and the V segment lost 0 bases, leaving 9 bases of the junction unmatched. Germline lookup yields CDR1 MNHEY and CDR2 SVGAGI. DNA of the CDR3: TGTGCCAGCAGTTACTCGATTCCAGGGGACAGGGGGCGCGAGCAGTACTTC. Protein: CASSYSIPGDRGREQYF.

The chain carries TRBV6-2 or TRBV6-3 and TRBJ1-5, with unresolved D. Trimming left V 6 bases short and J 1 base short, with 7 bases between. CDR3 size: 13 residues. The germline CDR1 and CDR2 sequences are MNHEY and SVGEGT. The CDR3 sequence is CASSPMSNQPQHF. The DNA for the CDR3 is TGTGCCAGCAGCCCGATGAGCAATCAGCCCCAGCATTTT.

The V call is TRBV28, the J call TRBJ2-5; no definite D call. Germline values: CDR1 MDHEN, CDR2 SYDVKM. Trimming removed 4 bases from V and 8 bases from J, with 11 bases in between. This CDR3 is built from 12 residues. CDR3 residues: CASSSTWYTQYF. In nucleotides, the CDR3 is TGTGCCAGCAGTTCCACCTGGTACACCCAGTACTTC.